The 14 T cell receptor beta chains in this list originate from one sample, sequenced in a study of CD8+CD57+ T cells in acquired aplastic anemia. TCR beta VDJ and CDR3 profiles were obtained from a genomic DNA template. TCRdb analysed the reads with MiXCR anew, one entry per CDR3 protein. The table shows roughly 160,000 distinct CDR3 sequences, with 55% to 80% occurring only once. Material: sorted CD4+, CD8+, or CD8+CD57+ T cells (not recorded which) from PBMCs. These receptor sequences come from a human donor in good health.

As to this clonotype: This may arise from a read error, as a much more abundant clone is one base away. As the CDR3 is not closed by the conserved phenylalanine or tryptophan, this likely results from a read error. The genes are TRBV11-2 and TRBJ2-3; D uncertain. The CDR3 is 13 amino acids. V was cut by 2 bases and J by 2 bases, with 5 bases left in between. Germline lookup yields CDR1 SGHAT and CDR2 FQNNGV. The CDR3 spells CASSLSPTDTQYS. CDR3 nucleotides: TGTGCCAGCAGCTTATCGCCCACAGATACGCAGTATTCT.

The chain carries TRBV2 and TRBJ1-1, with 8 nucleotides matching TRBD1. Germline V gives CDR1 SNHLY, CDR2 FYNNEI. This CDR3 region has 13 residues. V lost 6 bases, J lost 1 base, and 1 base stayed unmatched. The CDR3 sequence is CASRGQANTEAFF. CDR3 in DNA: TGTGCCAGCAGGGGACAGGCGAACACTGAAGCTTTCTTT.

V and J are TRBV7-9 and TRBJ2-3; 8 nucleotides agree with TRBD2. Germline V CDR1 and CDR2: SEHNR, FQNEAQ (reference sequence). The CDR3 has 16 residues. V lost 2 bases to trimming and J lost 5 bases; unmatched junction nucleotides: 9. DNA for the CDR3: TGTGCCAGCAGCTTAAGTAGCGGGATTGGTGGAGATACGCAGTATTTT. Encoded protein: CASSLSSGIGGDTQYF.

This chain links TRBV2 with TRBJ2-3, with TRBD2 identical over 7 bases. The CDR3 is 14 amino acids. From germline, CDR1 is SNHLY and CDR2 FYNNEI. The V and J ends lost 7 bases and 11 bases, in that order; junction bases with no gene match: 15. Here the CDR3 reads CASIGGSSYNEQYF. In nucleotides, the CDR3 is TGTGCCAGCATCGGCGGGAGCTCCTACAATGAGCAGTATTTT.

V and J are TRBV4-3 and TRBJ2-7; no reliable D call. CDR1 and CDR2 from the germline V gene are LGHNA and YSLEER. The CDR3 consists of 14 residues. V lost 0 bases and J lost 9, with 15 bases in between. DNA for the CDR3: TGCGCCAGCAGCCAAGATGTTGGTCTCCAGAGGCAGTACTTC. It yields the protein CASSQDVGLQRQYF.

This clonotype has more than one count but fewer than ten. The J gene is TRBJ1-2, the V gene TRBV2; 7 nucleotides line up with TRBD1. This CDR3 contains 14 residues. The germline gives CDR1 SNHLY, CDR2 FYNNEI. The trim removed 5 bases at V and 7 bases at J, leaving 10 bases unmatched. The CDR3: CASSPRQGGSGYTF. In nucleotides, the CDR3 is TGTGCCAGCAGTCCTCGCCAGGGGGGCTCTGGCTACACCTTC.

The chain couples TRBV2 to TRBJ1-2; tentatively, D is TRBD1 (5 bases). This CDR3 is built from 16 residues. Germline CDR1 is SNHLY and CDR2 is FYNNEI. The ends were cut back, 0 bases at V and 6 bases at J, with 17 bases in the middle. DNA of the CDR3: TGTGCCAGCAGTGAAGCCCTACAGGATAGTCATCATGGCTACACCTTC. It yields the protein CASSEALQDSHHGYTF.

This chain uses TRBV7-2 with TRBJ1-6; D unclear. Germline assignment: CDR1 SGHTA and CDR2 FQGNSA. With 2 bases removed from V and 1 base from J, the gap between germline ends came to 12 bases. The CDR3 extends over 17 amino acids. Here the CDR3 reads CASSLKGRASYNSPLHF. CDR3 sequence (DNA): TGTGCCAGCAGCTTAAAAGGGCGCGCGTCCTATAATTCACCCCTCCACTTT.

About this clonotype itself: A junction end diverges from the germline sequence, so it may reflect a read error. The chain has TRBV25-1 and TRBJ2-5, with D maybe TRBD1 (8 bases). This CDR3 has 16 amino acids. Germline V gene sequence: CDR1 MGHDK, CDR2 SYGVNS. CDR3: CATSDPMDREGETQYF. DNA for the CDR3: TGTGCCACCAGTGACCCTATGGACAGGGAGGGTGAGACCCAGTACTTC. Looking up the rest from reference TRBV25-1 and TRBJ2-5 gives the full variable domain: EADIYQTPRYLVIGTGKKITLECSQTMGHDKMYWYQQDPGMELHLIHYSYGVNSTEKGDLSSESTVSRIRTEHFPLTLESARPSHTSQYLCATSDPMDREGETQYFGPGTRLLVL.

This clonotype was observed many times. CDR3 region: CASSTGGPLYGYTF. The CDR3 nucleotides are TGTGCCAGTAGTACAGGGGGGCCCCTCTATGGCTACACCTTC. The chain uses TRBV19 and TRBJ1-2; 7 bases align to TRBD1. With V trimmed by 4 bases and J by 4 bases, 6 bases remained unmatched. There are 14 residues in the CDR3. The V gene's germline CDR1 is LNHDA and CDR2 SQIVND (reference sequence).

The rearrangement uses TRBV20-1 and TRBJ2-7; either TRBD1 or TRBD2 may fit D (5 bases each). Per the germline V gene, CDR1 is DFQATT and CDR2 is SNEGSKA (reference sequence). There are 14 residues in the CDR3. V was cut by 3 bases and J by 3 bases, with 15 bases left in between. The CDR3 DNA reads TGCAGTGCTAGCAAGAGGGGTGGGGACTACGAGCAGTACTTC. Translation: CSASKRGGDYEQYF.

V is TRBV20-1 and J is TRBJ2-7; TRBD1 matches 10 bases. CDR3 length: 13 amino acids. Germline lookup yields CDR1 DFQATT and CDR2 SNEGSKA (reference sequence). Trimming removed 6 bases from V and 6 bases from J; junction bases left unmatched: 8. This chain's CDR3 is CSASRTGGREQYF. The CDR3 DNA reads TGCAGTGCGAGTAGGACAGGGGGACGCGAGCAGTACTTC.

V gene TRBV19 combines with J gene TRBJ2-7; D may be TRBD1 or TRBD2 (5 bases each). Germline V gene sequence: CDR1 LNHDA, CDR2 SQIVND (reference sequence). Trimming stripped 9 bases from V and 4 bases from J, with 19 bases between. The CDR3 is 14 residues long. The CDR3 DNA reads TGTGCCAGCAGTTTAGTGGGACGGGATTACGAGCAGTACTTC. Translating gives CASSLVGRDYEQYF.

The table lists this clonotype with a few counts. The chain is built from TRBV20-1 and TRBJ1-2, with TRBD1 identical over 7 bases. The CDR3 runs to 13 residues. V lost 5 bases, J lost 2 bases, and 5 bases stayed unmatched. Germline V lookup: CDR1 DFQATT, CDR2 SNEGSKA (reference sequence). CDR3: CSAGTDFNYGYTF. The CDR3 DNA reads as TGCAGTGCTGGGACAGATTTCAACTATGGCTACACCTTC.